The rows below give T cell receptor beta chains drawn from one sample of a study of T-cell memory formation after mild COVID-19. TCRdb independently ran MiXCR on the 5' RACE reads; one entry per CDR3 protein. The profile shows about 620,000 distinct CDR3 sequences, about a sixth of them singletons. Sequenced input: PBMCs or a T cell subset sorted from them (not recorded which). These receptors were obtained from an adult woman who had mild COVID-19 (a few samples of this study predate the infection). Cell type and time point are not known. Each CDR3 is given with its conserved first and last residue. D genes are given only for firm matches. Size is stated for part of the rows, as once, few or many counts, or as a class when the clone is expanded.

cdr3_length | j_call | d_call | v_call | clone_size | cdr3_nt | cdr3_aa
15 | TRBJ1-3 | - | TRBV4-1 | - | TGCGCCAGCAGCCAAGAGCCCGGGGTCGGAAACACCATATATTTT | CASSQEPGVGNTIYF
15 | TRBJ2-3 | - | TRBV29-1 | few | TGCAGCGCTAAGGTTCGGCGGGGCCGCACAGATACGCAGTATTTT | CSAKVRRGRTDTQYF
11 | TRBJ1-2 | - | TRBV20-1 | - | TGCAGTGTAAGGAGGGCGCGCGGCTACACCTTC | CSVRRARGYTF
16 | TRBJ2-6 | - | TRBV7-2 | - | TGTGCCAGCAGCTTAGTGGGGACCTCTGGGGCCAACGTCCTGACTTTC | CASSLVGTSGANVLTF
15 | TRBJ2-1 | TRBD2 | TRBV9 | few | TGTGCCAGCACCGAAAGCGGGATCGACTACAATGAGCAGTTCTTC | CASTESGIDYNEQFF
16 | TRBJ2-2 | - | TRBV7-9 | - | TGTGCCAGCAGCTCGACGGACTATCGTAGGGCCGGGGAGCTGTTTTTT | CASSSTDYRRAGELFF
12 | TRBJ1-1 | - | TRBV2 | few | TGTGCCAGCAGGGGACACTTTATAGAAGCTTTCTTT | CASRGHFIEAFF
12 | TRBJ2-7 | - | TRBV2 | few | TGTGCCACCAGGGGCGGGGCAGACGAGCAGTACTTC | CATRGGADEQYF
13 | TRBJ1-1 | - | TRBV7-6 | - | TGTGCCAGCAGCTTTGGGGGCCCAACTGAAGCTTTCTTT | CASSFGGPTEAFF
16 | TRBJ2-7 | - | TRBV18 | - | TGTGCCAGCTCTCCAATGGACGGACGTTCCTCCTACGAGCAGTACTTC | CASSPMDGRSSYEQYF
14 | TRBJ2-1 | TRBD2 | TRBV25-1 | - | TGTGTCACAAGGGGCCCTAGCGGGAGCAATGAGCAGTTCTTC | CVTRGPSGSNEQFF
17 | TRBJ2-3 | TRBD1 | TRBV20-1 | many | TGCAGTGCTAGCCCACCCACCGGGACAGGAAGCACAGATACGCAGTATTTT | CSASPPTGTGSTDTQYF
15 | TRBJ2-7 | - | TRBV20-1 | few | TGCAGTGCTAGTCTCTTTGAGGGAGGCACCTACGAGCAGTACTTC | CSASLFEGGTYEQYF
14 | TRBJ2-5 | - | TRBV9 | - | TGTGCCAGCAGCGTATTCGGGGTGGGGGAGACCCAGTACTTC | CASSVFGVGETQYF
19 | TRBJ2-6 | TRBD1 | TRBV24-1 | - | TGTGCCACCAGTGATTCCCGGACAGGGGCAATCGGTGGGGCCAACGTCCTGACTTTC | CATSDSRTGAIGGANVLTF
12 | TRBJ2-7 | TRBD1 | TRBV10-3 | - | TGTGCCATCAGGGAAACAGGGGGCGAGCAGTACTTC | CAIRETGGEQYF
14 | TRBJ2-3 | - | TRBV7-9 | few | TGTGCCAGCAGCTCACGGGCAAGCACAGATACGCAGTATTTT | CASSSRASTDTQYF
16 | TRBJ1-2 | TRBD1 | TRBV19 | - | TGTGCCAGTAGTAAGATACGGGACAGACTATCCTATGGCTACACCTTC | CASSKIRDRLSYGYTF
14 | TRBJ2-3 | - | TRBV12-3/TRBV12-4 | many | TGTGCCAGCAGTCTCGGGGACGTCACAGATACGCAGTATTTT | CASSLGDVTDTQYF
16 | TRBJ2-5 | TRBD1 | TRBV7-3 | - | TGTGCCAGCAGCTTAACTCTTGGGACAGGGGGAGAGACCCAGTACTTC | CASSLTLGTGGETQYF
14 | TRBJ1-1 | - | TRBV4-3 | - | TGCGCCAGCAGCCAAGCGATAGGGACCACTGAAGCTTTCTTT | CASSQAIGTTEAFF
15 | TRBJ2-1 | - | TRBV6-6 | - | TGTGCCAGCAGTTACTCGTGGGGGCTGGCCAATGAGCAGTTCTTC | CASSYSWGLANEQFF